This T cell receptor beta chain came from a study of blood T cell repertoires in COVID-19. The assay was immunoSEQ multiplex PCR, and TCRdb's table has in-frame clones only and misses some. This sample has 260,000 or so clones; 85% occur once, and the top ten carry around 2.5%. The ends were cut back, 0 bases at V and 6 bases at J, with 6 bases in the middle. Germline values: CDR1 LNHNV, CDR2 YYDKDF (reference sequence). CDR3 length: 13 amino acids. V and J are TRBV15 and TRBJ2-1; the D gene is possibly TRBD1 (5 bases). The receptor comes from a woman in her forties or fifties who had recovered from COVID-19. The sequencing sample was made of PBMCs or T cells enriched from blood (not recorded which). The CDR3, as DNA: TGTGCCACCAGCAGAGATGACAGCAATGAGCAGTTCTTC. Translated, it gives CATSRDDSNEQFF.